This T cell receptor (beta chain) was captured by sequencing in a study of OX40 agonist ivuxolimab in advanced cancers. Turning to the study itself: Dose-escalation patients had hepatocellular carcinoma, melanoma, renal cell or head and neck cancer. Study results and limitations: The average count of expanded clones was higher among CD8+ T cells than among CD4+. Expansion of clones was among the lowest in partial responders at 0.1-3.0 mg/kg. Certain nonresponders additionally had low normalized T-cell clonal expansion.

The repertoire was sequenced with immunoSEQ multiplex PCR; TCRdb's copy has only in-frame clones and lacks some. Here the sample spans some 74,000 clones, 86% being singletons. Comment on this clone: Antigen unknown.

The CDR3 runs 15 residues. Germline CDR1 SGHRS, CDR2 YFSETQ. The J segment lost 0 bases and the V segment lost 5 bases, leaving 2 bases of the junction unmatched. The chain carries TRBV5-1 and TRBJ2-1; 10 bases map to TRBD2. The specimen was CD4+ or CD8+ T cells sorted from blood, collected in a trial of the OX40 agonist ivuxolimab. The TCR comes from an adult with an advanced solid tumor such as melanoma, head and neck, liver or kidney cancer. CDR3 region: CASSLAGASYNEQFF. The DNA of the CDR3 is TGCGCCAGCAGTCTAGCGGGGGCCTCCTACAATGAGCAGTTCTTC.